The clone carrying this T cell receptor beta chain was seen many times. The target antigen is unknown. This record comes from a study of response to subunit inactivated influenza vaccine. Study conclusions and caveats: Researchers suggested that each seasonal influenza vaccination recruits few new T cells.

TCRdb re-analysed the RT-PCR reads in MiXCR, keeping a single row per CDR3 protein. The data show 500,000 to 600,000 distinct CDR3 sequences, over 9.5% seen once. This TCR was sampled from a man between 45 and 60 years old who received an inactivated influenza vaccine. The material sequenced was PBMCs from blood, taken on the day of vaccination.

This CDR3 reads CASSLDRTSTDTQYF. The CDR3 DNA sequence: TGTGCCAGCAGCTTAGATAGGACTAGCACAGATACGCAGTATTTT. The V gene is TRBV7-2, the J gene TRBJ2-3; the D gene is possibly TRBD2 (5 bases). The CDR3 covers 15 residues. V shed 1 base and J shed 0 bases, with 8 bases lying between them. The germline V gene encodes CDR1 SGHTA and CDR2 FQGNSA.